This record concerns one T cell receptor (beta chain) sequence. What it recognizes is unknown. This sample was taken from a study of OX40 agonist ivuxolimab in advanced cancers. The overall study: Patients in dose escalation had liver, melanoma, kidney or head and neck cancers. Two patients with cutaneous melanoma and one with hepatocellular carcinoma, three in total, showed partial responses.

Clones were sequenced by immunoSEQ multiplex PCR, and TCRdb holds only the in-frame ones, with some missing. Counted here are some 87,000 clones, 75% to 95% occurring once; the ten biggest clones make up 0.4% to 0.55%. Study-wide findings and caveats: Undetermined was the antigen specificity of the expanded peripheral T cells. More expanded clones were seen, on average, in CD8+ T cells than in CD4+.

J gave up 4 bases and V 8 bases, and 12 bases lay outside the gene matches. This CDR3 region has 15 residues. Per the germline V gene, CDR1 is MNHNY and CDR2 is SVGAGI (reference sequence). The TCR originated in an adult with an advanced solid tumor such as melanoma, head and neck, liver or kidney cancer. This sample comprised CD4+ or CD8+ T cells sorted from blood, obtained in a trial of the OX40 agonist ivuxolimab. The chain is built from TRBV6-6 and TRBJ2-7; the match to TRBD1 covers 9 bases. Here the CDR3 reads CASRPPGQGRYEQYF. The CDR3 coding sequence is TGTGCCAGCCGACCTCCCGGACAGGGGCGTTACGAGCAGTACTTC.